This T cell receptor (beta chain) was documented in a study of cytomegalovirus exposure and HLA in healthy donors. Study observations and caveats: Per published accounts, TCR beta sequences correctly predicted the HLA-A and HLA-B alleles of most subjects.

As to this clone: The antigen is unknown.

This CDR3 has 15 amino acids. The V gene's germline CDR1 is MNHNY and CDR2 SVGAGI (reference sequence). Trimming cost V 0 bases and J 4 bases, with 12 bases left between them. Researchers ran the PCR with 60 Vbeta and 13 Jbeta primers. In the original workflow: Later, an analysis found about 83 million unique TCR beta chains, and approximately 10 million of these were shared. Sequencing used immunoSEQ multiplex PCR; TCRdb keeps in-frame clones, though not all of them. V and J calls and clone size are copied from that table; D and trimming were computed from the DNA. The listing contains approximately 140,000 clones.

This TCR was sampled from a man aged 40-49 years in good health and CMV-seronegative. The chain uses TRBV6-6 and TRBJ1-1, with D possibly matching TRBD1 (5 bases). Sequenced sample: PBMCs. The CDR3: CASSYSNSQGTEAFF. The CDR3 DNA sequence: TGTGCCAGCAGTTACTCGAACTCCCAGGGCACTGAAGCTTTCTTT.